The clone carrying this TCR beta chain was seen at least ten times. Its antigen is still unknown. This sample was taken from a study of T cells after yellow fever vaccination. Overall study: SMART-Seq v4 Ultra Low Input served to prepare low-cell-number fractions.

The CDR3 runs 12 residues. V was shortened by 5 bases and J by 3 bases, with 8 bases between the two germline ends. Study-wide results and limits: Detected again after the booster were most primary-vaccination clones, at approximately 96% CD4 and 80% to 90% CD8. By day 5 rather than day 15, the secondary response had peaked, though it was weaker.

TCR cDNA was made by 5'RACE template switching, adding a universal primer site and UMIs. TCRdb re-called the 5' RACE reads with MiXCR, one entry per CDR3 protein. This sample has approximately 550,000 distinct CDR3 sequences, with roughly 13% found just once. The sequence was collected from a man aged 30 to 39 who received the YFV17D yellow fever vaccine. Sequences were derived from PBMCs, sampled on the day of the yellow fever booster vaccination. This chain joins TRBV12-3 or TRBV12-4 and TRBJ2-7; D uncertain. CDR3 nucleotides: TGTGCCAGCAGTACTGATCGCTACGAGCAGTACTTC. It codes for CASSTDRYEQYF.